This T cell receptor beta chain stems from a study of blood T cells in healthy people across ages. For the second PCR, which ran for about 6 to 11 cycles, a sample-barcoded 5' primer and a J-beta primer mix were used. One entry per CDR3 protein results from TCRdb running MiXCR on the 5' RACE reads. The repertoire holds approximately 320,000 distinct CDR3 sequences, 25% to 30% seen once, with approximately 28% in the top ten. CDR1 is MNHNS, CDR2 SASEGT, per germline. The CDR3 loop spans 13 amino acids. Deletions cut 5 bases from V and 4 bases from J, with 11 bases between. This clonotype was detected a few times. Each sample yielded at least 6 million isolated PBMCs.

Input material: blood. This chain uses TRBV6-1 with TRBJ2-5; the D is unclear. The receptor was isolated from a woman between 70 and 85 years old in good health. The CDR3 protein is CASSIGRGETQYF. The DNA of the CDR3 is TGTGCCAGCAGTATTGGCCGAGGAGAGACCCAGTACTTC.